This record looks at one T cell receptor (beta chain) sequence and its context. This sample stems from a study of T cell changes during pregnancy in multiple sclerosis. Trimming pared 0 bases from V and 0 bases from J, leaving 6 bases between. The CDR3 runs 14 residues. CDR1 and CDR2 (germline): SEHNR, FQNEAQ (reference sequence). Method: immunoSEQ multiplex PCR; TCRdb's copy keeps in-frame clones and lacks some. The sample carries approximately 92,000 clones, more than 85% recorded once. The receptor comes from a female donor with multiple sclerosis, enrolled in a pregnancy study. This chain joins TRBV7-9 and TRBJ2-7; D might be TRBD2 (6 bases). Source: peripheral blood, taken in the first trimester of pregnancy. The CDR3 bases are TGTGCCAGCAGCTTAGCCGGGAGCTCCTACGAGCAGTACTTC. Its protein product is CASSLAGSSYEQYF. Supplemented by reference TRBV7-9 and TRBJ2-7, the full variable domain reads DTGVSQNPRHKITKRGQNVTFRCDPISEHNRLYWYRQTLGQGPEFLTYFQNEAQLEKSRLLSDRFSAERPKGSFSTLEIQRTEQGDSAMYLCASSLAGSSYEQYFGPGTRLTVT.